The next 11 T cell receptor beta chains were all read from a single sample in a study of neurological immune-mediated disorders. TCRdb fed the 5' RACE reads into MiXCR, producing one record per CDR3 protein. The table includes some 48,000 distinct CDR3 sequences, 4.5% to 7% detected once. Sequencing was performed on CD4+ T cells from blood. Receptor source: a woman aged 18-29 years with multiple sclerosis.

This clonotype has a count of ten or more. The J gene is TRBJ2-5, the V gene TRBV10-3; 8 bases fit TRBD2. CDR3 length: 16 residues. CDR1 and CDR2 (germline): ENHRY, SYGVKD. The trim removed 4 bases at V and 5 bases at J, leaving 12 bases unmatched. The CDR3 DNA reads TGTGCCATCAGTGGGTCCCCGCGGGAGGCTGTGGAGACCCAGTACTTC. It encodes CAISGSPREAVETQYF.

CDR3 sequence (DNA): TGTGCCAGCAGGAAAAACGACAGGGTGAAGAACACTGAAGCTTTCTTT. This translates into CASRKNDRVKNTEAFF. The gene calls are TRBV7-6 and TRBJ1-1; 7 nucleotides line up with TRBD1. With V trimmed by 6 bases and J by 1 base, 11 bases remained unmatched. Germline-derived CDR1 and CDR2 are SGHVS and FNYEAQ. This CDR3 is 16 amino acids long.

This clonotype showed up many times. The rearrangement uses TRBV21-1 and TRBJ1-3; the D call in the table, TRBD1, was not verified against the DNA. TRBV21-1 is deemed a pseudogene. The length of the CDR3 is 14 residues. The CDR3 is CASSRQGQGNTIYF. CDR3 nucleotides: TGTGCCAGCAGCAGACAGGGACAGGGAAACACCATATATTTT.

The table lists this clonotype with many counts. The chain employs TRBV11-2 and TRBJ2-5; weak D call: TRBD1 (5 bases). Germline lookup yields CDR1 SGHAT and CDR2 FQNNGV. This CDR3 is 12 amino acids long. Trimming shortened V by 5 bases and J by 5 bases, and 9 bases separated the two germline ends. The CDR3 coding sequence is TGTGCCAGCAGCGCCAGGGCGGAGACCCAGTACTTC. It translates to CASSARAETQYF.

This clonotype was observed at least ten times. CDR3 residues: CSANMGANTGELFF. In nucleotides, the CDR3 is TGCAGTGCCAATATGGGCGCGAACACCGGGGAGCTGTTTTTT. The V gene is TRBV20-1, the J gene TRBJ2-2, with D hard to call. V shed 6 bases and J shed 0 bases, with 11 bases lying between them. Germline V gives CDR1 DFQATT, CDR2 SNEGSKA (reference sequence). CDR3 length: 14 amino acids.

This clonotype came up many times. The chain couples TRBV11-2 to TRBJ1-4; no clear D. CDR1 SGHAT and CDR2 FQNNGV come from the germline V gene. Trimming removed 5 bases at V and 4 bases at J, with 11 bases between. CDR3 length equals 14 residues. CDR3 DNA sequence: TGTGCCAGCAGCCAAGACGGAGATAATGAAAAACTGTTTTTT. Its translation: CASSQDGDNEKLFF.

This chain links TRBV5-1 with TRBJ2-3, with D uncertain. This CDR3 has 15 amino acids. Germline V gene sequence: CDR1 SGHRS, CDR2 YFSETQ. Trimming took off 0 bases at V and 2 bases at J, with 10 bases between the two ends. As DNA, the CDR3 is TGCGCCAGCAGCTTGGCCCGAGCCTTCACAGATACGCAGTATTTT. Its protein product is CASSLARAFTDTQYF. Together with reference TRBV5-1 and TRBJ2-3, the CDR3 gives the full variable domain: KAGVTQTPRYLIKTRGQQVTLSCSPISGHRSVSWYQQTPGQGLQFLFEYFSETQRNKGNFPGRFSGRQFSNSRSEMNVSTLELGDSALYLCASSLARAFTDTQYFGPGTRLTVL.

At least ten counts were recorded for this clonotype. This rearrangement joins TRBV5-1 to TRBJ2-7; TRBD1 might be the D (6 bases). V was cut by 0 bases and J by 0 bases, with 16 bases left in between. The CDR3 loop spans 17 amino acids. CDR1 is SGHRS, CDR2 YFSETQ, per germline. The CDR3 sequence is CASSLVSTGSISYEQYF. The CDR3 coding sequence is TGCGCCAGCAGCTTGGTGTCAACAGGGAGTATCTCCTACGAGCAGTACTTC. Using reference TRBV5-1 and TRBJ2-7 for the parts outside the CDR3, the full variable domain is KAGVTQTPRYLIKTRGQQVTLSCSPISGHRSVSWYQQTPGQGLQFLFEYFSETQRNKGNFPGRFSGRQFSNSRSEMNVSTLELGDSALYLCASSLVSTGSISYEQYFGPGTRLTVT.

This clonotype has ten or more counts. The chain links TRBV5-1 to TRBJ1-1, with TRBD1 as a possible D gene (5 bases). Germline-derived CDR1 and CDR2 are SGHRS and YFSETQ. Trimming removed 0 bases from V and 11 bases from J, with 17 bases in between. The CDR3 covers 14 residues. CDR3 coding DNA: TGCGCCAGCAGCTTGGATGGGGGGTCGGCTATGGCTTTCTTT. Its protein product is CASSLDGGSAMAFF.

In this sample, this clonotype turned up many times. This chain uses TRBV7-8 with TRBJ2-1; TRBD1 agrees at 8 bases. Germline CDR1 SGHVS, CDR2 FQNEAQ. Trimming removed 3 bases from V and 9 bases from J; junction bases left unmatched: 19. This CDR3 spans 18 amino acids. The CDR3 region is CASSLDRAGGRTKAEQFF. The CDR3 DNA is TGTGCCAGCAGCTTGGACAGGGCAGGAGGGAGGACGAAAGCTGAGCAGTTCTTC.

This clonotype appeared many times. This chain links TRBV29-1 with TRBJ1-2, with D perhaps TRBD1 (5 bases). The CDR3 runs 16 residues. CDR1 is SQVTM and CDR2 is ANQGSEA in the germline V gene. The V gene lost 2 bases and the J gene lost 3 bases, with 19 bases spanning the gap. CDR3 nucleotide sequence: TGCAGCGTTGAACCAACCCCATCAGGGAAACACTATGGCTACACCTTC. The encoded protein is CSVEPTPSGKHYGYTF.